Presented here are 21 T cell receptor beta chains from one specimen sequenced in a study of OX40 agonist ivuxolimab in advanced cancers. The repertoire was sequenced with immunoSEQ multiplex PCR; TCRdb's copy has only in-frame clones and lacks some. The data contain 82,000 or so clones, approximately 89% of them seen just once; the ten biggest clones take up under 3%. Material: CD4+ or CD8+ T cells sorted from blood, obtained in a trial of the OX40 agonist ivuxolimab. Receptor source: an adult with an advanced solid tumor such as melanoma, head and neck, liver or kidney cancer.

CDR3 residues: CASTDRGQKRVYTF. As DNA, the CDR3 is TGTGCCAGTACCGATCGGGGACAGAAAAGGGTCTACACCTTC. The chain recombines TRBV19 with TRBJ1-2; TRBD1 matches 7 bases. CDR3 length: 14 amino acids. The junction had 15 bases not matched to a gene; V was cut back by 7 bases and J by 10 bases. Germline values: CDR1 LNHDA, CDR2 SQIVND (reference sequence).

V and J are TRBV29-1 and TRBJ1-5; weak D call: TRBD1 (5 bases). Trimming took off 3 bases at V and 7 bases at J, with 13 bases between the two ends. From germline, CDR1 is SQVTM and CDR2 ANQGSEA. This CDR3 has 13 residues. The CDR3 DNA is TGCAGCGTTGAGGGGGGAATCGGACAGCCCCAGCATTTT. This translates into CSVEGGIGQPQHF.

CDR3 sequence reads: CSAARGDNTEAFF. The CDR3, as DNA: TGCAGCGCTGCCCGGGGGGATAACACTGAAGCTTTCTTT. V usage is TRBV29-1 and J usage is TRBJ1-1, with D tentatively TRBD1 (5 bases). The CDR3 has 13 residues. Germline values: CDR1 SQVTM, CDR2 ANQGSEA. Trimming cost V 7 bases and J 2 bases, with 14 bases left between them.

V usage is TRBV29-1 and J usage is TRBJ2-3, with unresolved D. The V end lost 5 bases, the J end lost 2 bases, and 5 bases lay between the germline ends. Looked up from germline, CDR1 is SQVTM and CDR2 is ANQGSEA. This CDR3 has 11 amino acids. The CDR3 region is CSVSPTDTQYF. For the CDR3, the DNA is TGCAGCGTTTCGCCCACAGATACGCAGTATTTT.

The chain recombines TRBV7-9 with TRBJ2-6, with 7 bases identical to TRBD1. The CDR3 extends over 15 amino acids. Germline V gives CDR1 SEHNR, CDR2 FQNEAQ (reference sequence). V lost 1 base to trimming and J lost 4 bases; unmatched junction nucleotides: 1. The DNA for the CDR3 is TGTGCCAGCAGCTTAGAGGGGGCCGGGGCCAACGTCCTGACTTTC. Amino acids: CASSLEGAGANVLTF. Together with reference TRBV7-9 and TRBJ2-6, the CDR3 gives the full variable domain: DTGVSQNPRHKITKRGQNVTFRCDPISEHNRLYWYRQTLGQGPEFLTYFQNEAQLEKSRLLSDRFSAERPKGSFSTLEIQRTEQGDSAMYLCASSLEGAGANVLTFGAGSRLTVL.

V is TRBV2 and J is TRBJ2-1; D not resolved. Germline CDR1 and CDR2: SNHLY and FYNNEI. The V end was cut by 4 bases, the J end by 3 bases, with 16 bases between. The CDR3 consists of 16 residues. The chain's CDR3 is CASSVGQRYFYNEQFF. DNA of the CDR3: TGTGCCAGCAGTGTGGGCCAGCGTTACTTCTACAATGAGCAGTTCTTC.

The V call is TRBV11-3, the J call TRBJ2-7; 11 bases align to TRBD1. J was trimmed by 3 bases and V by 4 bases; bases with no gene match: 5. The CDR3 has 15 residues. Germline V gene data show CDR1 as SGHNT and CDR2 as YENEEA. The CDR3 reads CASSWGTGGNYEQYF. CDR3 nucleotides: TGTGCCAGCAGCTGGGGGACAGGGGGGAACTACGAGCAGTACTTC.

This clone was detected only a few times. Additional DNA sequences in this sample encode the identical CDR3. The chain links TRBV2 to TRBJ1-2; 9 positions match TRBD1. This CDR3 is built from 15 residues. The germline V gene has CDR1 SNHLY and CDR2 FYNNEI. Trimming cost V 5 bases and J 3 bases; bases outside gene matches: 7. The CDR3 here is CASSPGTGSDYGYTF. The CDR3 coding sequence is TGTGCCAGCAGTCCAGGGACAGGGTCTGACTATGGCTACACCTTC. Based on the CDR3 plus reference TRBV2 and TRBJ1-2, the full variable domain is EPEVTQTPSHQVTQMGQEVILRCVPISNHLYFYWYRQILGQKVEFLVSFYNNEISEKSEIFDDQFSVERPDGSNFTLKIRSTKLEDSAMYFCASSPGTGSDYGYTFGSGTRLTVV.

The genes are TRBV15 and TRBJ2-2; TRBD1 matches 7 bases. The CDR3 is 16 residues long. The germline CDR1 and CDR2 sequences are LNHNV and YYDKDF (reference sequence). With V trimmed by 0 bases and J by 5 bases, 6 bases remained unmatched. The CDR3 nucleotides read TGTGCCACCAGCAGAGATACTCAGGGGGTTACCGGGGAGCTGTTTTTT. This codes for CATSRDTQGVTGELFF.

The chain carries TRBV4-3 and TRBJ1-2, with 8 bases identical to TRBD1. The length of the CDR3 is 16 residues. Germline-derived CDR1 and CDR2 are LGHNA and YSLEER. V gave up 4 bases and J gave up 5 bases; unmatched junction bases: 12. For the CDR3, the DNA is TGCGCCAGCAGCCCAGAGTCGTACAGGGGGATATATGGCTACACCTTC. Translated: CASSPESYRGIYGYTF.

The count of this clone is one. V is TRBV18 and J is TRBJ1-2; TRBD1 agrees at 7 bases. CDR3 length: 15 amino acids. From germline, CDR1 is KGHSH and CDR2 LQKENI. V lost 3 bases, J lost 2 bases, and 6 bases stayed unmatched. The CDR3 protein is CASSPTTGENYGYTF. CDR3 DNA sequence: TGTGCCAGCTCACCTACAACAGGGGAGAACTATGGCTACACCTTC.

For the CDR3, the DNA is TGTGCCAGCAGCATCCTACGGGGACGGAGGTTTGAGGGCTACACCTTC. It specifies CASSILRGRRFEGYTF. The gene calls are TRBV11-2 and TRBJ1-2, with D possibly matching TRBD1 (5 bases). The CDR3 runs 16 residues. The V and J ends lost 5 bases and 8 bases respectively, with 24 bases between them. Germline CDR1 SGHAT, CDR2 FQNNGV.

The rearrangement joins TRBV19 to TRBJ2-2; 9 nucleotides match TRBD1. The CDR3 consists of 14 residues. Germline loops: CDR1 LNHDA, CDR2 SQIVND (reference sequence). V lost 5 bases, J lost 5 bases, and 3 bases stayed unmatched. In DNA, the CDR3 is TGTGCCAGTAGTCCAGGGACAGGGACCGGGGAGCTGTTTTTT. It codes for CASSPGTGTGELFF.

This sequence joins TRBV16 and TRBJ2-2; tentatively, D is TRBD1 (5 bases). V lost 2 bases to trimming and J lost 10 bases, with 14 bases between them. The germline V gene has CDR1 KGHSY and CDR2 FQNENV. The CDR3 covers 14 residues. The CDR3 nucleotides read TGTGCCAGCAGCCAAATTCCAGGGCGAGAGGAGCTGTTTTTT. Translated, it gives CASSQIPGREELFF.

The gene calls are TRBV15 and TRBJ1-3; TRBD1 agrees at 10 bases. CDR1 LNHNV and CDR2 YYDKDF come from the germline V gene (reference sequence). With V trimmed by 3 bases and J by 3 bases, 2 bases remained unmatched. The length of the CDR3 is 15 residues. The CDR3 loop reads CATSRDRGYGNTIYF. The CDR3 region has the DNA TGTGCCACCAGCAGGGACAGGGGGTATGGAAACACCATATATTTT.

The rearrangement links TRBV29-1 to TRBJ2-3, with 12 positions matching TRBD1. Germline CDR1 SQVTM, CDR2 ANQGSEA. J gave up 2 bases and V 6 bases, and 6 bases lay outside the gene matches. The CDR3 length is 15 residues. CDR3 DNA: TGCAGCGTACAGGGACAGGGGGCCCCCACAGATACGCAGTATTTT. The encoded protein is CSVQGQGAPTDTQYF.

This sequence joins TRBV5-1 and TRBJ2-2; D gene unclear. This CDR3 is 16 amino acids long. CDR1 is SGHRS, CDR2 YFSETQ, per germline. Trimming pared 4 bases from V and 0 bases from J, leaving 13 bases between. This CDR3 reads CASSPSEAPNTGELFF. CDR3 coding DNA: TGCGCCAGCAGCCCCTCGGAAGCCCCGAACACCGGGGAGCTGTTTTTT.

The rearrangement joins TRBV18 to TRBJ2-3; no firm D call. This CDR3 is built from 14 residues. Germline CDR1 reads KGHSH; CDR2 reads LQKENI. The V end was cut by 3 bases, the J end by 8 bases, with 15 bases between. The CDR3 bases are TGTGCCAGCTCACCTGTGGGTCGGCTAGGTACGCAGTATTTT. This encodes CASSPVGRLGTQYF. The whole variable domain, filled in from reference TRBV18 and TRBJ2-3, reads NAGVMQNPRHLVRRRGQEARLRCSPMKGHSHVYWYRQLPEEGLKFMVYLQKENIIDESGMPKERFSAEFPKEGPSILRIQQVVRGDSAAYFCASSPVGRLGTQYFGPGTRLTVL.

This clone was recorded a few times. The chain links TRBV19 to TRBJ2-6; no reliable D call. The V gene's germline CDR1 is LNHDA and CDR2 SQIVND (reference sequence). The CDR3 spans 15 residues. Between the trimmed V and J ends, which lost 3 bases and 2 bases, there was a span of 8 bases. CDR3 amino acids: CASSIGLTGANVLTF. In DNA, the CDR3 is TGTGCCAGTAGTATTGGCCTAACTGGGGCCAACGTCCTGACTTTC.

In this sample, this clone turned up once. A junction end diverges from the germline sequence, so it may reflect a read error. V usage is TRBV5-1 and J usage is TRBJ2-7; the D gene is possibly TRBD2 (6 bases). CDR3 size: 13 residues. Germline CDR1 reads SGHRS; CDR2 reads YFSETQ. The CDR3: CASSLRRGDEQYF. CDR3 coding DNA: TGTGCCAGCAGCTTGCGGCGCGGGGACGAGCAGTACTTC. Complete variable domain (other parts from reference TRBV5-1 and TRBJ2-7): KAGVTQTPRYLIKTRGQQVTLSCSPISGHRSVSWYQQTPGQGLQFLFEYFSETQRNKGNFPGRFSGRQFSNSRSEMNVSTLELGDSALYLCASSLRRGDEQYFGPGTRLTVT.

The chain joins TRBV6-1 to TRBJ1-5; the match to TRBD1 covers 9 bases. The junction had 7 bases not matched to a gene; V was cut back by 2 bases and J by 2 bases. The germline V gene has CDR1 MNHNS and CDR2 SASEGT. The CDR3 extends over 17 amino acids. The CDR3 sequence: CASSEILGQGGNQPQHF. In DNA form, the CDR3 reads TGTGCCAGCAGTGAAATCTTGGGACAGGGAGGCAATCAGCCCCAGCATTTT.